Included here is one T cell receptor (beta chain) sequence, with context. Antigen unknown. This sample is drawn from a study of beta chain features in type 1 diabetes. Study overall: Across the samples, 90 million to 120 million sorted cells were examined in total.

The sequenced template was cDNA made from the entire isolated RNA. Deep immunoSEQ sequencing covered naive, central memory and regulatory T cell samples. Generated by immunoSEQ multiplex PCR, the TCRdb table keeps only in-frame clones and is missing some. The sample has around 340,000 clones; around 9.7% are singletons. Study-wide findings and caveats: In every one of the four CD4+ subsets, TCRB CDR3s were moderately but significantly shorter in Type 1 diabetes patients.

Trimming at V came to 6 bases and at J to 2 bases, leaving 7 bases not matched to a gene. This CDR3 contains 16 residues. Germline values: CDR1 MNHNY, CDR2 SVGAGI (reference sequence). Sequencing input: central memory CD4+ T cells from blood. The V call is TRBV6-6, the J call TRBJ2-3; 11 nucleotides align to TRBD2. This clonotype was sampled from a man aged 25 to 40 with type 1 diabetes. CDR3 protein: CASSLLAGGNTDTQYF. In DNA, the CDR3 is TGTGCCAGCAGCCTTCTAGCGGGGGGCAACACAGATACGCAGTATTTT.